This entry concerns a single T cell receptor (beta chain). What it recognizes is unknown. The source of the sample is a study of breast tumors, draining lymph nodes, adjacent tissues. General study findings and limits: Luminal-like breast cancer showed significantly higher tumor–nontumor repertoire similarity than basal-like. Tumors had less TCR diversity than lymph nodes, more than nontumor tissue.

A single record per CDR3 protein comes from TCRdb applying MiXCR to the multiplex PCR reads. Here the sample spans 20,000 or so distinct CDR3 sequences, 43% being singletons. This CDR3 has 19 residues. Per the germline V gene, CDR1 is SEHNR and CDR2 is FQNEAQ (reference sequence). Trimming cost V 1 base and J 0 bases; bases outside gene matches: 13. The sequencing input was breast tumor tissue. This chain uses TRBV7-9 with TRBJ2-3, with 7 bases identical to TRBD2. This receptor was obtained from a female donor with breast cancer. Some clones in this sample may be carry-over from other donors' samples. The CDR3 spells CASSLGWDGTISSTDTQYF. In DNA, the CDR3 is TGTGCCAGCAGCTTAGGTTGGGACGGGACTATCAGTAGCACAGATACGCAGTATTTT. The entire variable domain, with the rest obtained from reference TRBV7-9 and TRBJ2-3, is as follows: DTGVSQNPRHKITKRGQNVTFRCDPISEHNRLYWYRQTLGQGPEFLTYFQNEAQLEKSRLLSDRFSAERPKGSFSTLEIQRTEQGDSAMYLCASSLGWDGTISSTDTQYFGPGTRLTVL.